The 28 T cell receptor beta chains listed next were all sequenced from one sample in a study of blood T cell repertoires in COVID-19. TCRdb's copy holds only in-frame clones and misses some; the assay was immunoSEQ multiplex PCR. The data contain approximately 270,000 clones, over 75% of them singletons. The specimen sequenced was PBMCs or T cells enriched from blood (not recorded which). The receptor source for this set is a woman between 45 and 60 years old who had recovered from COVID-19.

The CDR3 nucleotides are TGTGCCAGCAGTTTACGGACACCCCATAATTCACCCCTCCACTTT. Protein product: CASSLRTPHNSPLHF. The chain recombines TRBV27 with TRBJ1-6; weak D call: TRBD1 (5 bases). Per germline, CDR1 MNHEY and CDR2 SMNVEV (reference sequence). V lost 2 bases, J lost 5 bases, and 10 bases lay in between. There are 15 residues in the CDR3.

This chain joins TRBV15 and TRBJ2-1; TRBD2 aligns across 10 bases. V was clipped by 0 bases and J by 6 bases; unmatched bases: 5. The CDR3 is 16 residues long. Looked up from germline, CDR1 is LNHNV and CDR2 is YYDKDF (reference sequence). As DNA, the CDR3 is TGTGCCACCAGCAGAGATGGACTAGCGGACCTCAATGAGCAGTTCTTC. It codes for CATSRDGLADLNEQFF.

V usage is TRBV19 and J usage is TRBJ1-2; possibly TRBD1 for D (5 bases). Germline CDR1 is LNHDA and CDR2 is SQIVND (reference sequence). This CDR3 contains 13 residues. V was trimmed by 4 bases and J by 9 bases, leaving 15 bases between them. The CDR3 loop is CASSTQTRVRYTF. DNA for the CDR3: TGTGCCAGTAGTACTCAGACCAGGGTCCGCTACACCTTC.

This clone was seen a single time. The chain combines TRBV28 with TRBJ1-5; the match to TRBD1 covers 8 bases. V trimming: 4 bases; J trimming: 1 base; junction bases outside the gene matches: 0. The CDR3 is made up of 14 amino acids. CDR1 is MDHEN, CDR2 SYDVKM, per germline. CDR3 protein: CASSWTGSNQPQHF. CDR3 DNA: TGTGCCAGCAGTTGGACAGGGAGCAATCAGCCCCAGCATTTT.

This sequence joins TRBV4-2 and TRBJ2-7; 15 bases are a match to TRBD2. J lost 4 bases, V lost 1 base, and 5 bases had no gene match. There are 17 residues in the CDR3. Germline V lookup: CDR1 LGHNA, CDR2 YNFKEQ. The CDR3 protein is CASSQAGLAGGGYEQYF. CDR3 coding DNA: TGTGCCAGCAGCCAAGCGGGACTAGCGGGAGGTGGGTACGAGCAGTACTTC.

This clone was detected a few times. The CDR3 DNA sequence: TGCGCCAGCAGCCCCAACAGGGTTAATGAAAAACTGTTTTTT. Its protein is CASSPNRVNEKLFF. The chain is built from TRBV5-1 and TRBJ1-4; a weak D match, TRBD1 (6 bases). The CDR3 loop spans 14 amino acids. The V end lost 4 bases, the J end lost 4 bases, and 11 bases lay between the germline ends. The V gene's germline CDR1 is SGHRS and CDR2 YFSETQ. The entire variable domain, with the rest obtained from reference TRBV5-1 and TRBJ1-4, is as follows: KAGVTQTPRYLIKTRGQQVTLSCSPISGHRSVSWYQQTPGQGLQFLFEYFSETQRNKGNFPGRFSGRQFSNSRSEMNVSTLELGDSALYLCASSPNRVNEKLFFGSGTQLSVL.

The chain combines TRBV28 with TRBJ2-7; 9 bases agree with TRBD2. Germline lookup yields CDR1 MDHEN and CDR2 SYDVKM. This CDR3 is 17 amino acids long. V lost 6 bases to trimming and J lost 0 bases; unmatched junction nucleotides: 12. In DNA form, the CDR3 reads TGTGCCAGCAGGCTCGGTGCCGGCGGGAGGGCCTCCTACGAGCAGTACTTC. Residues: CASRLGAGGRASYEQYF.

A word on this clone: The sample holds other DNA sequences that translate to the same CDR3. The chain links TRBV18 to TRBJ2-2, with D possibly TRBD2 on 6 matching bases. The CDR3 loop spans 15 amino acids. The V end was cut by 0 bases, the J end by 5 bases, with 10 bases between. Germline loops: CDR1 KGHSH, CDR2 LQKENI. The CDR3 protein is CASSPPGGGTGELFF. The CDR3 DNA is TGTGCCAGCTCACCACCGGGGGGAGGAACCGGGGAGCTGTTTTTT.

The chain uses TRBV7-8 and TRBJ1-4; 7 nucleotides match TRBD1. J gave up 8 bases and V 1 base, and 7 bases lay outside the gene matches. The CDR3 runs to 15 residues. Germline CDR1 is SGHVS and CDR2 is FQNEAQ. CDR3 DNA sequence: TGTGCCAGCAGCTTAGTGGAGGGGGCTCGGGAAAAACTGTTTTTT. Protein product: CASSLVEGAREKLFF.

The V and J genes are TRBV19 and TRBJ1-5; 9 bases match TRBD1. CDR1 is LNHDA, CDR2 SQIVND, per germline (reference sequence). The junction had 6 bases not matched to a gene; V was cut back by 3 bases and J by 6 bases. The CDR3 runs 15 residues. This chain's CDR3 is CASSIRDREVQPQHF. CDR3 coding DNA: TGTGCCAGTAGTATTAGGGACAGGGAGGTTCAGCCCCAGCATTTT.

CDR3 region: CASSLGRTGSEKLFF. CDR3 nucleotides: TGTGCCAGCAGCTTAGGGAGGACAGGGAGTGAAAAACTGTTTTTT. V is TRBV7-2 and J is TRBJ1-4; 8 bases align to TRBD1. The CDR3 has 15 residues. The junction had 5 bases not matched to a gene; V was cut back by 1 base and J by 7 bases. The germline V gene encodes CDR1 SGHTA and CDR2 FQGNSA.

This rearrangement joins TRBV18 to TRBJ2-7, with 8 bases matching TRBD1. J was trimmed by 2 bases and V by 3 bases; bases with no gene match: 3. Per the germline V gene, CDR1 is KGHSH and CDR2 is LQKENI. The CDR3 is made up of 14 amino acids. The CDR3 coding sequence is TGTGCCAGCTCACCGTCGACAGGGGCCTACGAGCAGTACTTC. Translation: CASSPSTGAYEQYF.

This chain uses TRBV3-1 (or the pseudogene TRBV3-2) with TRBJ1-1, with a weak D call TRBD1 (5 bases). This CDR3 comprises 17 residues. Trimming left V 0 bases short and J 3 bases short, with 17 bases between. The germline V gene has CDR1 LGHDT and CDR2 YNNKEL (reference sequence). The CDR3 region is CASSQDWPGEGDTEAFF. The CDR3 region has the DNA TGTGCCAGCAGCCAAGATTGGCCAGGCGAAGGGGACACTGAAGCTTTCTTT.

The rearrangement joins TRBV2 to TRBJ2-5, with TRBD2 matching over 10 bases. Per the germline V gene, CDR1 is SNHLY and CDR2 is FYNNEI. This CDR3 comprises 19 residues. Losses at the gene ends were 2 bases for V and 3 bases for J; bases not matched to a gene: 15. CDR3 region: CASSETSGRAEGLKETQYF. The CDR3 coding sequence is TGTGCCAGCAGTGAAACCAGCGGGAGGGCCGAGGGGTTGAAAGAGACCCAGTACTTC.

V usage is TRBV21-1 and J usage is TRBJ2-7; the DNA was not compared with TRBD1, the D call given in the table. TRBV21-1 is a pseudogene. This CDR3 has 20 residues. The CDR3 DNA reads as TGTGCCAGCCCCCAAACCCCTCTTGTCACCCAGGATTATCGATCCTACGAGCAGTACTTC. Its protein product is CASPQTPLVTQDYRSYEQYF.

The chain links TRBV7-2 to TRBJ1-3; TRBD1 might be the D (6 bases). In germline, CDR1 is SGHTA, CDR2 FQGNSA. The CDR3 sequence is 15 residues long. Trimming shortened V by 7 bases and J by 2 bases, and 15 bases separated the two germline ends. DNA of the CDR3: TGTGCCAGCATCATAGACGGGGGGCCTGGAAACACCATATATTTT. The encoded protein is CASIIDGGPGNTIYF.

This clone was counted once. V is TRBV27 and J is TRBJ1-1; TRBD1 matches 7 bases. Germline-derived CDR1 and CDR2 are MNHEY and SMNVEV (reference sequence). V was pared by 6 bases and J by 5 bases, with 6 bases of the junction left unmatched. This CDR3 region has 13 residues. CDR3 in DNA: TGTGCCAGCAGGGACAGGTGGGGGACTGAAGCTTTCTTT. Residues: CASRDRWGTEAFF.

CDR3 nucleotides: TGTGCCAGCAGTTTACCTCGAGATGTGAACACTGAAGCTTTCTTT. Protein product: CASSLPRDVNTEAFF. The J gene is TRBJ1-1, the V gene TRBV28; D unclear. CDR1 is MDHEN and CDR2 is SYDVKM in the germline V gene. The CDR3 has 15 amino acids. Trimming cost V 2 bases and J 0 bases, with 10 bases left between them.

The rearrangement links TRBV6-5 to TRBJ1-3; D possibly corresponds to TRBD1 (6 bases). V lost 4 bases to trimming and J lost 2 bases, with 9 bases between them. The CDR3 loop spans 14 amino acids. The germline V gene encodes CDR1 MNHEY and CDR2 SVGAGI. This CDR3 reads CASSFRGTGNTIYF. The DNA of the CDR3 is TGTGCCAGCAGTTTCAGGGGTACTGGAAACACCATATATTTT.

The gene calls are TRBV11-3 and TRBJ2-6; D gene uncertain. V gave up 5 bases and J gave up 2 bases, with 10 bases separating them. The CDR3 is made up of 15 amino acids. Germline values: CDR1 SGHNT, CDR2 YENEEA. The CDR3 DNA is TGTGCCAGCAGCCCCCGGAGTACTGGGGCCAACGTCCTGACTTTC. It is translated as CASSPRSTGANVLTF.

Details on this clone: Other DNA sequences from this sample encode an identical CDR3 as well. The chain couples TRBV5-4 to TRBJ1-2; maybe TRBD1 (6 bases). Trimming removed 0 bases at V and 8 bases at J, with 11 bases between. There are 13 residues in the CDR3. Germline V lookup: CDR1 SGHNT, CDR2 YYREEE (reference sequence). The CDR3 here is CASSLDREGGYTF. For the CDR3, the DNA is TGTGCCAGCAGCTTGGACAGGGAAGGGGGCTACACCTTC.

The chain links TRBV16 to TRBJ2-7, with D perhaps matching TRBD1 (7 bases). Per the germline V gene, CDR1 is KGHSY and CDR2 is FQNENV. V shed 3 bases and J shed 1 base, with 13 bases lying between them. The CDR3 runs to 15 residues. Here the CDR3 reads CASSHQGGRSYEQYF. The CDR3 DNA sequence: TGTGCCAGCAGCCACCAGGGGGGAAGGTCCTACGAGCAGTACTTC.

This chain links TRBV5-5 with TRBJ1-5, with no clear D. In germline, CDR1 is SGHKS, CDR2 YYEKEE (reference sequence). This CDR3 has 13 amino acids. The V gene lost 4 bases and the J gene lost 6 bases, with 11 bases spanning the gap. CDR3 in amino acids: CASSKTVSQPQHF. In DNA, the CDR3 is TGTGCCAGCAGCAAAACAGTGTCTCAGCCCCAGCATTTT. The whole variable domain, remainder taken from reference TRBV5-5 and TRBJ1-5, is DAGVTQSPTHLIKTRGQQVTLRCSPISGHKSVSWYQQVLGQGPQFIFQYYEKEERGRGNFPDRFSARQFPNYSSELNVNALLLGDSALYLCASSKTVSQPQHFGDGTRLSIL.

V and J are TRBV5-8 and TRBJ1-3; D unclear. Trimming cost V 4 bases and J 4 bases, with 12 bases left between them. The CDR3 length is 14 residues. Germline values: CDR1 SGHTS, CDR2 YDEGEE. For the CDR3, the DNA is TGTGCCAGCAGCCCAGAGGGTTGGGGAAACACCATATATTTT. It codes for CASSPEGWGNTIYF.

The V and J genes are TRBV28 and TRBJ1-2; 7 bases align to TRBD1. The CDR3 extends over 13 amino acids. Germline lookup yields CDR1 MDHEN and CDR2 SYDVKM. V trimming: 8 bases; J trimming: 2 bases; junction bases outside the gene matches: 5. The CDR3 region has the DNA TGTGCCAGCCGGGACAGTAAGAACTATGGCTACACCTTC. Translated: CASRDSKNYGYTF.

This clone showed up just a few times. The V and J genes are TRBV4-1 and TRBJ2-3; D not certain. This CDR3 contains 14 residues. Germline V CDR1 and CDR2: MGHRA, YSYEKL. Between the trimmed V and J ends, which lost 4 bases and 4 bases, there was a span of 12 bases. The DNA for the CDR3 is TGCGCCAGCAGCCTTGGGCCCTCCGCAGATACGCAGTATTTT. Protein sequence: CASSLGPSADTQYF.

The chain links TRBV4-2 to TRBJ2-7; 7 bases line up with TRBD2. Germline loops: CDR1 LGHNA, CDR2 YNFKEQ. The CDR3 has 15 residues. V lost 5 bases, J lost 6 bases, and 13 bases stayed unmatched. The CDR3 sequence: CASSTQPGGFGEQYF. CDR3 DNA sequence: TGTGCCAGCAGCACCCAACCGGGGGGTTTCGGCGAGCAGTACTTC.

The chain recombines TRBV4-1 with TRBJ2-7; TRBD1 is a possible D gene (6 bases). The germline CDR1 and CDR2 sequences are MGHRA and YSYEKL. The V gene lost 1 base and the J gene lost 7 bases, with 17 bases spanning the gap. The CDR3 runs 15 residues. The DNA of the CDR3 is TGCGCCAGCAGCCAAGTCTGGACTGAGCAGGGGGAGCAGTACTTC. It yields the protein CASSQVWTEQGEQYF.